This T cell receptor beta chain was observed in a study of blood T cell repertoires in COVID-19. The table came from immunoSEQ multiplex PCR; TCRdb's copy has only in-frame clones and leaves some out. The sample shows fewer than 250,000 clones, roughly four fifths of them seen only once. CDR1 is SGHRS and CDR2 is YFSETQ in the germline V gene. The CDR3 runs 12 residues. Between the trimmed V and J ends, which lost 4 bases and 8 bases, there was a span of 9 bases. Specimen: PBMCs or T cells enriched from blood (not recorded which). This sequence originates from a woman aged 45-59 years who had been exposed to COVID-19. This chain links TRBV5-1 with TRBJ1-4; D ambiguous. The CDR3: CASSPGYEKLFF. The CDR3 region has the DNA TGCGCCAGCAGCCCCGGTTACGAAAAACTGTTTTTT.